This T cell receptor (beta chain) was observed in a study of Graves' ophthalmopathy and Graves' hyperthyroidism (dated 2018 in TCRdb). General notes on the study: Peripheral blood was collected before any treatment was given, at the time of initial diagnosis. The study used TCR beta repertoire signatures to distinguish Graves' ophthalmopathy from Graves' hyperthyroidism and to predict progression to ophthalmopathy. A discovery set of 100 patients (roughly 43 ophthalmopathy, 60 or so stable hyperthyroidism) was enrolled to explore V-J signatures distinguishing ophthalmopathy from hyperthyroidism. An independent validation cohort was composed of fewer than 20 hyperthyroidism patients and around 15 patients who later progressed from hyperthyroidism to ophthalmopathy. In five or six hyperthyroidism patients, the T-cell repertoires found in thyroid tissue were compared with those found in blood. For training and testing, the 100 or so patients in the discovery cohort were randomly divided in a 7:3 ratio. In total, under 150 blood samples were TCR-sequenced: approximately 42 ophthalmopathy, around 75 hyperthyroidism and some 17 hyperthyroidism-to-ophthalmopathy patients. After sampling, hyperthyroidism patients received methimazole starting at 30 mg daily, and ophthalmopathy patients received high-dose intravenous methylprednisolone.

The CDR3, from cysteine to phenylalanine, totals 14 residues. The read is trimmed to its CDR3 DNA, 42 bases read in frame from base 1. V is reduced by 3 bases and J by 7 bases, leaving a spacing of 13 bases between them. CDR1 and CDR2 (LNHDA, SQIVND) derive from the germline V gene (reference sequence). For repertoire sequencing, TCR beta CDR3 regions were amplified from RNA transcripts. A first-round RT-PCR used HTBI primers with the Qiagen OneStep RT-PCR kit, followed by a second-round multiplex PCR, size selection and purification. Libraries were sequenced on an Illumina HiSeq2000 using paired-end 100 bp reads. Per the original workflow: SOAPnuke was used to process the reads, removing any read that contained adapters or uncalled bases, had a mean Phred below 15, or lacked an exact match to the constant primer or identifier. High-quality paired reads were merged with COPE v1.2.5. Each unique nucleotide sequence was treated as a clonotype, and MiTCR v1.1 was used to align the clonotypes to the IMGT TRB V, D and J references. Analysis was restricted to V-J combinations with a frequency above 0.0001, which covered 99.2% of repertoires. For each V-J combination, a TCR clonal expansion and chaos score was defined as the ratio of F50 clonal expansion to chaos observed in the TCRdist matrix. Welch's t-statistics and random forest were used to narrow the features down to 13 V-J combinations, which were then fed into a naive Bayes classifier. The Morisita-Horn index was used to measure how similar the thyroid and blood repertoires were. TCRdb reanalyzed the raw reads on its own, using fastp at Q25 for trimming and MiXCR for clone calling, and kept in-frame beta chains. Rows with a matching CDR3 protein are joined into one entry that keeps the most common DNA and genes. These V and J calls rely on TCRdb rather than the paper's analysis. Within this sample are fewer than 650,000 distinct CDR3 sequences, with 22% of them counted one time only. The top ten constitute roughly 6.9% of the sample.

This clonotype was counted a few times. Its antigen is not yet known. No base qualities exist here, and no much larger clone lies one base off it. A patient counted as having stable hyperthyroidism if there was no progression to ophthalmopathy within 18 months of follow-up. The hyperthyroidism patients were 18 to 65 years old and newly diagnosed, with a disease duration of less than 2 months. Anyone with other autoimmune diseases, uncontrolled infections, pregnancy or lactation was excluded from the study. Clinical symptoms, serum thyroxine, TRAb, thyroid ultrasound and orbital computed tomography formed the basis of the diagnosis. Ficoll-Paque density gradient centrifugation was used to isolate PBMCs from approximately 11 ml of fresh peripheral blood. Total RNA was extracted using Trizol reagent, and RNA quality was checked on an Agilent 2100 Bioanalyzer. Study-wide conclusions, independent of this receptor: In validation, the model predicted ophthalmopathy progression with about 71% sensitivity and roughly 72% specificity; roughly 12 predicted patients were CT-confirmed with GO in a median of approximately six months. No statistical method was used to predetermine the sample size, and group allocation was not hidden from the investigators. Ophthalmopathy was separated from stable hyperthyroidism by the 13-signature model with about 85% sensitivity and roughly 83% specificity in cross-validation and with 80%/75% in the test set. Among expanded thyroid clonotypes with frequency above 0.001, most also showed up in blood, which suggests that blood repertoires may reflect the thyroid immune response.

Input material: peripheral blood. This receptor was identified in a woman between 18 and 29 years old with stable Graves' hyperthyroidism. Some clones in this sample may be carry-over from other donors' samples. Donor details come from another sample of the same person, matched by shared clones. The rearrangement joined TRBV19 to TRBJ1-5, with the D segment identity uncertain. The CDR3 has the sequence CASSIDGVRQPQHF. The nucleotide sequence is TGTGCCAGTAGTATTGACGGAGTGAGGCAGCCCCAGCATTTT.